This TCR beta chain was obtained from a study of immune evolution from preneoplasia to lung adenocarcinoma. Notes on the study in general: Top clone share appeared to fall from AAH through AIS, MIA, adenocarcinoma. Compared with EGFR-mutant or double wild-type lesions, KRAS-mutant nodules were more clonal. Later-stage lesions appeared to have more T cells, more diversity, less clonality.

Turning to this clone: The antigen is unknown.

Clones were read by immunoSEQ multiplex PCR, and TCRdb kept only the in-frame ones, dropping some. The sample shows over 10,000 clones, roughly 84% of them seen only once. The sample was FFPE tissue from an adenomatous hyperplasia lung lesion. Subset indicated: atypical adenomatous hyperplasia (AAH), lung preneoplasia. This clonotype was obtained from a person aged 50-70 years with lung adenocarcinoma.

In nucleotides, the CDR3 is TGTGCCAGCAGCTCGGAGACAGGGTCCGGAAACACCATATATTTT. It encodes CASSSETGSGNTIYF. The J gene is TRBJ1-3, the V gene TRBV5-8; TRBD1 agrees at 7 bases. Trimming at V came to 3 bases and at J to 4 bases, leaving 7 bases not matched to a gene. The CDR3 contains 15 residues. Germline V gene lookup returns CDR1 SGHTS and CDR2 YDEGEE.